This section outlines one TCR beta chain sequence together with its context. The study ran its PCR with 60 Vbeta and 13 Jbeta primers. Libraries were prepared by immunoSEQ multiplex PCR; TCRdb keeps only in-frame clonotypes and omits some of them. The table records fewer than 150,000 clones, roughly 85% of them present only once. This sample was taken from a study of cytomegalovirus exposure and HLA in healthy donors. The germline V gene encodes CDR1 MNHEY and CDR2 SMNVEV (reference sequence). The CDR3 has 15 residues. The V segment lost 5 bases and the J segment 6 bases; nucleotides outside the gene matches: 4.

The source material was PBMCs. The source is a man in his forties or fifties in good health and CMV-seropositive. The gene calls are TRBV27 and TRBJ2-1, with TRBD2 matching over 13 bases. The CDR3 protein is CASSKGTSGTNEQFF. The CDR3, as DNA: TGTGCCAGCAGTAAAGGGACTAGCGGGACCAATGAGCAGTTCTTC.